Below, one TCR beta chain is given with its context. This sample is drawn from a study of patients and donors after allogeneic stem cell transplantation. Trimming cost V 5 bases and J 4 bases; bases outside gene matches: 7. The CDR3 extends over 15 amino acids. TCRdb called the RT-PCR reads again in MiXCR, with one record for every CDR3 protein. The table records approximately 220,000 distinct CDR3 sequences, more than 35% of them present only once. The sample comprised blood, either unsorted or a sorted T cell fraction (not recorded which). This chain connects TRBV12-3 or TRBV12-4 to TRBJ2-1; TRBD2 matches at 8 bases. This clonotype originated in a human donor who was either an allogeneic HSCT recipient or a stem cell or donor lymphocyte infusion donor (not recorded which). It is not recorded whose cells these are; they may come from a transplant donor. The CDR3 here is CASSMGLEPYNEQFF. CDR3 nucleotide sequence: TGTGCCAGCAGTATGGGACTAGAGCCATACAATGAGCAGTTCTTC.